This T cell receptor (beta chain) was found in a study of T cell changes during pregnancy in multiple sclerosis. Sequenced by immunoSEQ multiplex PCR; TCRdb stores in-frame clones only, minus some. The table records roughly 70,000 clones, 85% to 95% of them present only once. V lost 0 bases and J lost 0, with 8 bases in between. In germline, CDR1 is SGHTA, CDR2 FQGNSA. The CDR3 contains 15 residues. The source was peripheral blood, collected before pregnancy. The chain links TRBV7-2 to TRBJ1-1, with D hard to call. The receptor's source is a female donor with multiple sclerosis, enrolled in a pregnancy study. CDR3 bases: TGTGCCAGCAGCTTAGCGCACATGATGAACACTGAAGCTTTCTTT. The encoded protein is CASSLAHMMNTEAFF.